A single sample is the source of the 11 T cell receptor beta chains below, sequenced in a study of blood T cell repertoires in COVID-19. Sequenced by immunoSEQ multiplex PCR; TCRdb stores in-frame clones only, minus some. The table lists about 240,000 clones, about 82% of them singletons. Source material: peripheral blood. The receptors shown here come from a man older than 75 with acute or convalescent COVID-19.

This chain uses TRBV28 with TRBJ1-4; the D is unclear. From germline, CDR1 is MDHEN and CDR2 SYDVKM. The CDR3 length is 14 residues. V lost 7 bases to trimming and J lost 5 bases, with 14 bases between them. CDR3: CASTRAGRNEKLFF. The DNA of the CDR3 is TGTGCCAGCACCCGCGCGGGCAGAAATGAAAAACTGTTTTTT.

The J gene is TRBJ1-2, the V gene TRBV7-2, with D possibly TRBD1 on 6 matching bases. The CDR3 has 15 amino acids. Germline lookup yields CDR1 SGHTA and CDR2 FQGNSA. V was shortened by 5 bases and J by 4 bases, with 17 bases between the two germline ends. The CDR3 coding sequence is TGTGCCAGCAGCGCACTCCAGGGGAATTTCTATGGCTACACCTTC. Translation: CASSALQGNFYGYTF.

A few counts support this clone. The J gene is TRBJ1-2, the V gene TRBV11-2; TRBD1 matches 7 bases. V shed 0 bases, J shed 6 bases, and the junction held 7 bases outside the gene matches. Germline V gives CDR1 SGHAT, CDR2 FQNNGV. CDR3 length: 15 residues. The CDR3, as DNA: TGTGCCAGCAGCTTAGATCCCAACAGGGGTAATGGCTACACCTTC. Translation gives CASSLDPNRGNGYTF. Full variable domain (outside the CDR3, taken from reference TRBV11-2 and TRBJ1-2): EAGVAQSPRYKIIEKRQSVAFWCNPISGHATLYWYQQILGQGPKLLIQFQNNGVVDDSQLPKDRFSAERLKGVDSTLKIQPAKLEDSAVYLCASSLDPNRGNGYTFGSGTRLTVV.

CDR3 in amino acids: CASSPRTYGQGTYEQYF. CDR3 in DNA: TGTGCCAGCTCACCGAGGACGTACGGACAGGGGACCTACGAGCAGTACTTC. J is TRBJ2-7 and V is TRBV18, with 9 bases aligning to TRBD1. J lost 2 bases, V lost 3 bases, and 11 bases had no gene match. CDR3 length: 17 residues. The germline V gene encodes CDR1 KGHSH and CDR2 LQKENI.

The chain uses TRBV28 and TRBJ2-3; TRBD1 might be the D (6 bases). The CDR3 totals 16 residues. Trimming stripped 8 bases from V and 0 bases from J, with 18 bases between. The germline V gene has CDR1 MDHEN and CDR2 SYDVKM. CDR3 region: CASGSPAGASTDTQYF. The CDR3 DNA is TGTGCCAGCGGGTCCCCTGCAGGGGCGAGCACAGATACGCAGTATTTT.

This clone was counted once. V and J are TRBV24-1 and TRBJ2-7; perhaps TRBD2 as D (6 bases). The germline gives CDR1 KGHDR, CDR2 SFDVKD. The V end was cut by 5 bases, the J end by 6 bases, with 16 bases between. The CDR3 totals 14 residues. CDR3 nucleotides: TGTGCCACCAGTGCCCCGGGTAGGGGAGGCGAGCAGTACTTC. Its protein product is CATSAPGRGGEQYF.

The table lists this clone with a count of one. The chain uses TRBV9 and TRBJ2-2; no clear D gene. CDR3 size: 15 residues. V lost 0 bases to trimming and J lost 4 bases, with 10 bases between them. Germline V gene lookup returns CDR1 SGDLS and CDR2 YYNGEE. The CDR3 bases are TGTGCCAGCAGCGTAGCTACGTCGGGCACCGGGGAGCTGTTTTTT. This codes for CASSVATSGTGELFF.

This sequence joins TRBV5-1 and TRBJ1-2; D remains ambiguous. Germline lookup yields CDR1 SGHRS and CDR2 YFSETQ. V gave up 0 bases and J gave up 1 base, with 4 bases separating them. This CDR3 has 13 amino acids. Here the CDR3 DNA reads TGCGCCAGCAGCTTGGCCCATAACTATGGCTACACCTTC. Amino acid sequence: CASSLAHNYGYTF.

This chain links TRBV5-1 with TRBJ1-5; 9 bases are shared with TRBD1. Germline trimming cut 4 bases from V and 7 bases from J; bases unmatched to any gene: 12. This CDR3 contains 16 residues. Per germline, CDR1 SGHRS and CDR2 YFSETQ. The CDR3 DNA sequence: TGCGCCAGCAGCCGGGGGGAGGGACAGGGAAACCAGCCCCAGCATTTT. As protein: CASSRGEGQGNQPQHF.

The chain carries TRBV25-1 and TRBJ1-4, with TRBD1 as a possible D gene (6 bases). CDR1 is MGHDK, CDR2 SYGVNS, per germline. The CDR3 has 14 amino acids. V lost 4 bases, J lost 5 bases, and 11 bases lay in between. DNA for the CDR3: TGTGCCAGCAGTGTCGGACAGCCGAATGAAAAACTGTTTTTT. Amino acids: CASSVGQPNEKLFF. Based on the CDR3 plus reference TRBV25-1 and TRBJ1-4, the full variable domain is EADIYQTPRYLVIGTGKKITLECSQTMGHDKMYWYQQDPGMELHLIHYSYGVNSTEKGDLSSESTVSRIRTEHFPLTLESARPSHTSQYLCASSVGQPNEKLFFGSGTQLSVL.

The genes are TRBV7-9 and TRBJ2-7; 14 nucleotides agree with TRBD2. Germline V gene lookup returns CDR1 SEHNR and CDR2 FQNEAQ (reference sequence). With 5 bases clipped from V and 6 bases from J, the junction kept 3 bases outside the gene matches. This CDR3 contains 14 residues. For the CDR3, the DNA is TGTGCCAGCAGCCCTGGACTAGCGGGAGGCGAGCAGTACTTC. Translated: CASSPGLAGGEQYF. Together with reference TRBV7-9 and TRBJ2-7, the CDR3 gives the full variable domain: DTGVSQNPRHKITKRGQNVTFRCDPISEHNRLYWYRQTLGQGPEFLTYFQNEAQLEKSRLLSDRFSAERPKGSFSTLEIQRTEQGDSAMYLCASSPGLAGGEQYFGPGTRLTVT.